These T cell receptor beta chains were read from a single sample in a study of glioma-infiltrating T cells after dendritic cell vaccination. Using immunoSEQ multiplex PCR, the repertoire was profiled, and TCRdb retains in-frame clones only, with some absent. The sample records roughly 60,000 clones, around nine tenths being singletons. The sequencing used blood, collected after dendritic cell vaccination. These receptors all come from a human donor with glioblastoma. Both conserved end residues are part of each CDR3. D genes are given only for firm matches. Size values are once, few and many counts, or a class for expanded clones, and some rows have none.

j_call clone_size v_call d_call cdr3_aa cdr3_nt
TRBJ2-3 . TRBV6-5 . CASRNTGSWDTQYF TGTGCCAGCAGAAATACTGGGAGCTGGGATACGCAGTATTTT
TRBJ2-1 . TRBV9 . CASSAAWPEGNEQFF TGTGCCAGCAGCGCCGCTTGGCCCGAGGGCAATGAGCAGTTCTTC
TRBJ2-7 . TRBV2 . CAKQRGTYEQYF TGTGCCAAGCAAAGGGGGACCTACGAGCAGTACTTC
TRBJ2-7 . TRBV6-1 . CATRGAPHEQYF TGTGCCACCCGGGGGGCGCCCCACGAGCAGTACTTC
TRBJ1-1 . TRBV19 . CASSIGQGMGSTEAFF TGTGCCAGTAGTATTGGGCAGGGGATGGGTTCCACTGAAGCTTTCTTT
TRBJ2-1 once TRBV2 . CASSEEGLYNNEQFF TGTGCCAGCAGTGAAGAGGGACTCTATAACAATGAGCAGTTCTTC
TRBJ1-5 . TRBV30 . CAWSAWDFRTRNQPQHF TGTGCCTGGAGCGCGTGGGACTTTAGAACCCGAAATCAGCCCCAGCATTTT
TRBJ2-2 . TRBV10-2 TRBD1 CASSALTGGRMNTGELFF TGCGCCAGCAGTGCCCTGACAGGGGGCCGAATGAACACCGGGGAGCTGTTTTTT
TRBJ2-7 . TRBV30 TRBD1 CAWGPGTVASYEQYF TGTGCCTGGGGCCCCGGGACAGTCGCGTCCTACGAGCAGTACTTC
TRBJ2-1 . TRBV9 . CASSVVGTPLDEQFF TGTGCCAGCAGCGTAGTGGGGACTCCCCTGGATGAGCAGTTCTTC
TRBJ1-2 . TRBV9 . CASSAPKSLGESNYGYTF TGTGCCAGCAGCGCCCCAAAGTCGCTAGGGGAAAGTAACTATGGCTACACCTTC
TRBJ1-2 . TRBV11-2 . CASSSPGSAPRGGYTF TGTGCCAGCAGCTCCCCCGGGTCAGCACCTAGGGGTGGCTACACCTTC
TRBJ1-1 few TRBV27 TRBD1 CASSLSGTGWSEAFF TGTGCCAGCAGTTTATCGGGGACAGGGTGGTCGGAAGCTTTCTTT
TRBJ2-7 . TRBV6-5 TRBD2 CASTAPGRGYEQYF TGTGCCAGCACCGCTCCCGGGAGGGGCTACGAGCAGTACTTC
TRBJ2-7 . TRBV29-1 TRBD1 CSVGGAILGQGAFEQYF TGCAGCGTTGGGGGTGCGATTTTGGGACAGGGGGCCTTTGAGCAGTACTTC
TRBJ1-1 . TRBV9 . CASSREGVRNTEAFF TGTGCCAGCAGCCGTGAGGGTGTTAGAAACACTGAAGCTTTCTTT
TRBJ2-2 . TRBV9 . CASSDQGNTGELFF TGTGCCAGCAGCGATCAGGGGAACACCGGGGAGCTGTTTTTT
TRBJ2-7 . TRBV25-1 . CASSVPPRRGPGYYEQYF TGTGCCAGCAGTGTCCCACCTCGCAGGGGCCCAGGATACTACGAGCAGTACTTC
TRBJ1-1 . TRBV7-9 . CASSHWTVGAFF TGTGCCAGCAGCCATTGGACAGTCGGAGCTTTCTTT
TRBJ1-1 . TRBV21-1 . CASSKGPGGEDTEAFF TGTGCCAGCAGCAAAGGTCCGGGGGGCGAGGACACTGAAGCTTTCTTT
TRBJ1-1 . TRBV5-5 . CASSLQPGMGTEAFF TGTGCCAGCAGCTTGCAGCCGGGGATGGGGACTGAAGCTTTCTTT
TRBJ2-7 . TRBV7-2 TRBD1 CASSLAGQGSYEQYF TGTGCCAGCAGCTTAGCGGGACAGGGATCCTACGAGCAGTACTTC
TRBJ1-2 . TRBV2 . CASSEGTTLGYTF TGTGCCAGCAGTGAGGGGACTACCTTGGGCTACACCTTC
TRBJ1-1 . TRBV6-1 . CASSDVRVTEAFF TGTGCCAGCAGTGACGTGAGGGTCACTGAAGCTTTCTTT
TRBJ1-2 . TRBV14 TRBD1 CASSQTGGSYGYTF TGTGCCAGCAGCCAAACAGGGGGAAGCTATGGCTACACCTTC
TRBJ1-4 once TRBV7-2 TRBD1 CASSLATGGLTNEKLFF TGTGCCAGCAGCTTAGCGACAGGGGGTTTAACTAATGAAAAACTGTTTTTT
TRBJ2-7 . TRBV30 TRBD1 CAWVQGSYEQYF TGTGCCTGGGTACAGGGGTCGTACGAGCAGTACTTC
TRBJ2-7 . TRBV9 . CASSVGQKSYEQYF TGTGCCAGCAGCGTAGGACAGAAATCCTACGAGCAGTACTTC
TRBJ2-7 . TRBV29-1 . CSAATDYEQYF TGCAGCGCCGCGACAGATTACGAGCAGTACTTC